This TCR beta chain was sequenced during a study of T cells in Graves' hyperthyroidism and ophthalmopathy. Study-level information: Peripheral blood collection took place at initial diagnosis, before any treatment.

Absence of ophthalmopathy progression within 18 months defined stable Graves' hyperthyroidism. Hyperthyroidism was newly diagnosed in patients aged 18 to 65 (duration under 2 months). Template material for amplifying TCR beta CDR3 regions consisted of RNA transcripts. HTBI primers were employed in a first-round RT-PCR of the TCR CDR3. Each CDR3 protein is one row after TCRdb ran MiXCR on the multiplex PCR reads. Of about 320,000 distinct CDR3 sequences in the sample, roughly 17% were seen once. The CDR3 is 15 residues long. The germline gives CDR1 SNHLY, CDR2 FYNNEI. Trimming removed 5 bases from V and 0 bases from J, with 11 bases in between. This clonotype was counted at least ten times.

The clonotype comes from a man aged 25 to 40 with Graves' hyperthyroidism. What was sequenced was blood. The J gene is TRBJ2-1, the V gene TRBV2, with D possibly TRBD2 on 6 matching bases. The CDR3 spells CASSFGSFSYNEQFF. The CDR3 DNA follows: TGTGCCAGCAGTTTCGGGAGCTTCTCCTACAATGAGCAGTTCTTC.